This T cell receptor beta chain emerged from a study of cytomegalovirus exposure and HLA in healthy donors. Overall study context: Unique TCRs numbering roughly 85 million, obtained from HLA-typed donors, made up an early data release. Study results and caveats: The listing of roughly 160 TCR beta chains classed them as cytomegalovirus-associated.

The study ran its PCR with 60 Vbeta and 13 Jbeta primers. Sequencing used immunoSEQ multiplex PCR; TCRdb keeps in-frame clones, though not all of them. The sample contains some 120,000 clones, more than 70% of which appear only once. About this clone: The target antigen is unknown.

The material sequenced was PBMCs. This clonotype was obtained from a human donor in good health.

CDR3: CASSVAGQGSYEQYF. The CDR3 coding sequence is TGTGCCAGCAGCGTAGCCGGGCAGGGCTCCTACGAGCAGTACTTC. The J gene is TRBJ2-5, the V gene TRBV9; weak D call: TRBD1 (5 bases). The better agreement between TRBJ2-7 and the DNA end casts doubt on the J call. The germline V gene encodes CDR1 SGDLS and CDR2 YYNGEE. This CDR3 region has 15 residues.